This TCR beta chain was identified in a study of beta chain features in type 1 diabetes. General observations from the study: There was a moderate but significant shortening of TCRB CDR3s in all four CD4+ subsets of Type 1 diabetes patients.

The CDR3 covers 15 residues. The germline V gene encodes CDR1 SGHTA and CDR2 FQGNSA. V lost 5 bases to trimming and J lost 9 bases, with 22 bases between them. Purity (above 98%) was reached by all sorted populations. As every portion of the isolated RNA was reverse transcribed, the sequencing read expressed TCRB transcripts. Profiling relied on immunoSEQ multiplex PCR, and the TCRdb table lists in-frame clones only, not all of them. The data show about 360,000 clones, 10% to 15% seen once. A few counts support this clone. What it binds is not known. The genes are TRBV7-2 and TRBJ2-5; possibly TRBD2 for D (5 bases). The clonotype was recovered from a woman between 18 and 30 years old with type 1 diabetes. The sample was naive CD4+ T cells from blood. The CDR3 nucleotides read TGTGCCAGCAGCAAAGGACTTATCAAAGGAGGCCCCCAGTACTTC. It yields the protein CASSKGLIKGGPQYF.